Listed below are T cell receptor beta chains from one sample, sequenced in a study of CD8 T cells in ankylosing spondylitis. TCRdb recomputed calls from the 5' RACE reads with MiXCR, one row per CDR3 protein. Found here are approximately 250,000 distinct CDR3 sequences, about 10% of them singletons; the top ten hold approximately 2.5%. Sequencing input: blood, either unsorted or a sorted T cell fraction (not recorded which). These receptors were obtained from a male donor with ankylosing spondylitis or in good health (not recorded which). CDR3s include the opening cysteine and the closing phenylalanine or tryptophan. The order of the fields is clone size, D gene, V gene, J gene, CDR3 DNA, CDR3 protein. A D gene is named only where the DNA matches it firmly. Some rows mark clone size as missing; the rest say once, few, many or name a class of expanded clone.

many	TRBD1	TRBV7-2	TRBJ2-1	TGTGCCAGCAGCTGGGGGGACAGGGTCGAGCAGTTCTTC	CASSWGDRVEQFF
many	TRBD2	TRBV7-9	TRBJ2-3	TGTGCCAGCAGTACCGCTAGCGGGGGTTTCACAGATACGCAGTATTTT	CASSTASGGFTDTQYF
few	-	TRBV30	TRBJ1-1	TGTGCCTGGAGACTAGGGGCGCAGAACACTGAAGCTTTCTTT	CAWRLGAQNTEAFF
-	TRBD1	TRBV6-5	TRBJ2-1	TGTGCCAGCAATTACCAACAGGGGGTAAGAAGAGACAATGAGCAGTTCTTC	CASNYQQGVRRDNEQFF
many	-	TRBV4-1	TRBJ2-3	TGCGCCAGCAGCCAAGATCGGACAGATACGCAGTATTTT	CASSQDRTDTQYF
many	-	TRBV29-1	TRBJ2-2	TGCAGCGTTGCCCCGGACAGCACCGGGGAGCTGTTTTTT	CSVAPDSTGELFF
many	-	TRBV25-1	TRBJ2-1	TGTGCCAGCACGGTCTCGGGAATCCACAATGAGCAGTTCTTC	CASTVSGIHNEQFF
many	TRBD1	TRBV5-1	TRBJ2-7	TGCGCCAGCAGCTTTGGGACAGGGAAGTCCTACGAGCAGTACTTC	CASSFGTGKSYEQYF
-	TRBD1	TRBV7-9	TRBJ1-3	TGTGCCAGCAGTACATACGGACAGGGGGCGCCCGGAAACACCATATATTTT	CASSTYGQGAPGNTIYF
few	-	TRBV19	TRBJ2-1	TGTGCCAGTAGTAGGACGGGCTTCGAGCAGTTCTTC	CASSRTGFEQFF
-	-	TRBV5-1	TRBJ1-1	TGCGCCAGCAGCTTGAAGTCGAACACTGAAGCTTTCTTT	CASSLKSNTEAFF
many	TRBD1	TRBV27	TRBJ2-1	TGTGCCAGCAGTCCAGAATTCGACAGGGTCCCCTACAATGAGCAGTTCTTC	CASSPEFDRVPYNEQFF
-	TRBD2	TRBV2	TRBJ2-7	TGTGCCAGCAGTGAAGAATACGCGGGAGAGACCTACGAGCAGTACTTC	CASSEEYAGETYEQYF
many	-	TRBV6-5	TRBJ2-7	TGTGCCAGCAGTTACATCGGTTCCCTCTCCTACGAGCAGTACTTC	CASSYIGSLSYEQYF
few	-	TRBV5-6	TRBJ1-2	TGTGCCAGCAGCTTAACCTCGGGGGCCACCTTC	CASSLTSGATF
many	-	TRBV6-5	TRBJ2-1	TGTGCCAGCAGTTCCGCGGACAGTACAATGAAGCAGTTCTTC	CASSSADSTMKQFF
few	TRBD2	TRBV2	TRBJ2-3	TGTGCCAGCTTACGGGACTTAGCGGGGGATACGCAGTATTTT	CASLRDLAGDTQYF
few	TRBD1	TRBV12-3/TRBV12-4	TRBJ1-2	TGTGCCAGCAGTGACAGGGGCGGATGGAATGGCTACACCTTC	CASSDRGGWNGYTF
-	-	TRBV25-1	TRBJ2-5	TGTGTCAGCAGTCCGCAAGAGACCCAGTACTTC	CVSSPQETQYF
many	-	TRBV5-6	TRBJ1-1	TGTGCCAGCAGCTTGGACTGGGCTGAAGCTTTCTTT	CASSLDWAEAFF
many	-	TRBV18	TRBJ2-3	TGTGCCAGCTCACCAACCTCTAGCACAGATACGCAGTATTTT	CASSPTSSTDTQYF
-	-	TRBV5-5	TRBJ2-1	TGTGCCAGCAGCTGGCCTGGTAGGGGTGTCAATGAGCAGTTCTTC	CASSWPGRGVNEQFF
many	TRBD2	TRBV7-2	TRBJ2-2	TGTGCCAGCAGTTCTAGGGAGGGGCTAAACACCGGGGAGCTGTTTTTT	CASSSREGLNTGELFF
many	-	TRBV12-3/TRBV12-4	TRBJ1-1	TGTGCCAGCAGCACATCCTTCGGTGAAGCTTTCTTT	CASSTSFGEAFF
many	-	TRBV25-1	TRBJ2-2	TGTGCCAGCAGTGAGGGCAGTAGAACCGGGGAGCTGTTTTTT	CASSEGSRTGELFF
many	TRBD2	TRBV6-5	TRBJ2-1	TGTGCCAGCAGTTACCTGGCGGGAGGGGCGGGTGAGCAGTTCTTC	CASSYLAGGAGEQFF
few	-	TRBV5-1	TRBJ2-5	TGCGCCAGCAGCTTGGCAGGGGATATACAAGAGACCCAGTACTTC	CASSLAGDIQETQYF
many	TRBD1	TRBV5-1	TRBJ2-7	TGCGCCAGCAGCCCGGGGACAGAGAGCTCCTACGAGCAGTACTTC	CASSPGTESSYEQYF
many	-	TRBV20-1	TRBJ2-7	TGCAGTGCTCTTCGATTCCCTAGCGTGGGCGAGCAGTACTTC	CSALRFPSVGEQYF